The TCR beta chain under discussion was sequenced for a study of blood T cell repertoires in COVID-19 (dated by TCRdb to the early 2020s). General notes on the study: The collaborator samples originated in the United States, Italy and Spain and spanned the acute and convalescent phases of COVID-19. The prospective study material was composed of cDNA or gDNA derived from T cells, B-cell-depleted T cells, or PBMCs. Deeply sampled blood TCRbeta repertoires from subjects exposed to, actively infected with, or recovered from COVID-19 were included in the dataset. Nearly every sample came with metadata listing a de-identified subject ID, COVID-19 status, age in years and sex. HLA class I and class II types, where available, came from metadata supplied by the sample provider rather than from assay-based typing. Samples were obtained from the ongoing ImmuneRACE study (first 160 participants) and from about 1,300 subjects provided by 6 global collaborators. The repertoires were released in a freely available public database intended as a resource for research on the immune response to SARS-CoV-2. The paper as a whole reports these results and caveats: Clinical and demographic metadata were provided uncurated, with the amount varying by source and participant.

TCRbeta CDR3 regions were amplified from genomic DNA using the immunoSEQ Assay, a bias-controlled multiplex PCR. As for how the authors treated the data: Within the assay, amplification of reference gene primers was used to estimate how many nucleated cells each sample contained. To quantify the absolute abundance of each unique TCRbeta CDR3 rearrangement, sequence reads were collapsed and filtered. For each sample, productive Simpson clonality was calculated by taking the square root of Simpson's diversity index across productive rearrangements. This immuneACCESS table, as held by TCRdb, lists in-frame sequences with V and J called but not all clones. Of the missing ones, under half trace to an unresolved V gene in checked studies; the others have no known cause. The V and J calls and clone size were taken over from that table, and D and trimming were inferred from the DNA. The sample contains about 320,000 clones, roughly nine tenths of them found a single time. 2.6% of the sample lies in the top ten.

The germline V gene (reference sequence) yields MNHEY for CDR1 and SMNVEV for CDR2. The V end gives up 6 bases and the J end 4 bases, leaving 4 bases in the junction not matched to a gene. From the cysteine up to the phenylalanine, the CDR3 has a length of 14 residues. CDR3 DNA is the only sequence kept; it has 42 bases, read in frame from the first base. Details on this clone: Which antigen it targets is not known. The input lacks base qualities; no much larger clone sits a single base away.

In the prospective study, participants were about 18 to 100 years old, resided in about two dozen geographic areas of the United States, and were enrolled through a virtual design. In the prospective study, cohorts were assigned on the basis of participant-reported clinical history obtained from a screening survey and a study questionnaire. For ImmuneRACE Cohort 3, a participant was defined as recovered based on two consecutive negative NP/OP PCR tests, clearance by a healthcare professional, or resolution of symptoms. Mobile phlebotomists in the prospective study collected whole blood, serum and a nasopharyngeal or oropharyngeal swab from every participant. Over an approximately 2-month period, participants in the prospective study had the option of providing additional blood draws and questionnaires. Blood samples from the prospective study were shipped frozen or at room temperature prior to DNA extraction.

The sample taken for sequencing was PBMCs or T cells enriched from blood (not recorded which). The sequence was collected from a man in his 60s who had recovered from COVID-19. The chain couples TRBV27 to TRBJ2-7; the junction holds 12 bases that match TRBD2. The DNA sequence follows: TGTGCCAGCAGCCGGACTAGCGGGACTTACGAGCAGTACTTC. Translated, it gives CASSRTSGTYEQYF.